The clone carrying this T cell receptor (beta chain) was picked up many times. Its antigen remains unknown. V shed 2 bases and J shed 7 bases, with 5 bases lying between them. There are 11 residues in the CDR3. Scientists made TCR beta libraries using quantitative 5'-RACE with molecular barcodes. TCRdb fed the 5' RACE reads into MiXCR, producing one record per CDR3 protein. The sample consists of approximately 88,000 distinct CDR3 sequences, roughly 8.8% of them appearing once. This sample was included in a study of CD8 T cells in ankylosing spondylitis. Overall study results and limits: As for the disease-linked clones, they showed a CD8+ phenotype and occurred at relatively low frequencies in peripheral blood. The authors reported significant enrichment of disease-linked clones in matched ankylosing spondylitis synovial fluid. Made up of about eight highly homologous variants, a TCR beta motif appeared characteristic of ankylosing spondylitis blood.

The sequenced sample was blood, either unsorted or a sorted T cell fraction (not recorded which). The TCR sequence derives from a male donor with ankylosing spondylitis or in good health (not recorded which). V gene TRBV12-3 or TRBV12-4 combines with J gene TRBJ2-5; D unresolved. CDR3 in amino acids: CASSLLGTQYF. The CDR3 nucleotides are TGTGCCAGCAGTTTATTGGGGACCCAGTACTTC.